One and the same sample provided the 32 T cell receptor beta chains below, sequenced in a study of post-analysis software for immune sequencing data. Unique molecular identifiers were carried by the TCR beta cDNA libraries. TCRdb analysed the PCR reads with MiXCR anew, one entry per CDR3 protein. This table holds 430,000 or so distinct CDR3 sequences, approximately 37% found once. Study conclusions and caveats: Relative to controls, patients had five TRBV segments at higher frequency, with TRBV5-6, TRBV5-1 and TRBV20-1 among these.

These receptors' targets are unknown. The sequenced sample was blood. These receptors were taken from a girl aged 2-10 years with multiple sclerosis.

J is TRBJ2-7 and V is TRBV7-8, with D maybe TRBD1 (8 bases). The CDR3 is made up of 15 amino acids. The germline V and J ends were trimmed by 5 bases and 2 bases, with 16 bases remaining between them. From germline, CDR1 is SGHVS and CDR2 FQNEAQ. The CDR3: CASSPRTGRAYEQYF. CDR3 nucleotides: TGTGCCAGCAGCCCGCGGACAGGGAGGGCCTACGAGCAGTACTTC.

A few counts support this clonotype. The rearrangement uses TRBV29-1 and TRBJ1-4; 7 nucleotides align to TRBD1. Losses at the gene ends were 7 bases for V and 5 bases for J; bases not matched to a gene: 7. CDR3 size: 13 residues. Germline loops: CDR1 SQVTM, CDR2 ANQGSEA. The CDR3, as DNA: TGCAGCGGGTGGACAGGACCGAATGAAAAACTGTTTTTT. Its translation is CSGWTGPNEKLFF.

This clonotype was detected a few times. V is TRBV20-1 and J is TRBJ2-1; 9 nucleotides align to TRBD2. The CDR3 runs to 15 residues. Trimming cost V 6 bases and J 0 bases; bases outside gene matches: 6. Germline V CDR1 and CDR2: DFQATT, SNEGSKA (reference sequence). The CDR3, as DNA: TGCAGTGCAAGGATTAGCGGGAGCTCCTACAATGAGCAGTTCTTC. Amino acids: CSARISGSSYNEQFF.

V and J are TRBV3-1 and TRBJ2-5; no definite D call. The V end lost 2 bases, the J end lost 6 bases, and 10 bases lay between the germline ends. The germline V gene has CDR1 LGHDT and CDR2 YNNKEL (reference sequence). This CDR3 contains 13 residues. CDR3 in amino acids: CASSQFRQQTQYF. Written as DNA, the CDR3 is TGTGCCAGCAGCCAATTCCGCCAGCAGACCCAGTACTTC.

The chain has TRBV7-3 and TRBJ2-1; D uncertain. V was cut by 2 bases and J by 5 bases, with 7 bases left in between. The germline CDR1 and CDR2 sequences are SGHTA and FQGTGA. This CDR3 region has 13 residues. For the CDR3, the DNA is TGTGCCAGCAGCTTAGCGATTGACAATGAGCAGTTCTTC. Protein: CASSLAIDNEQFF. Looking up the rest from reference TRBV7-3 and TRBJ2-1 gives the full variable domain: GAGVSQTPSNKVTEKGKYVELRCDPISGHTALYWYRQSLGQGPEFLIYFQGTGAADDSGLPNDRFFAVRPEGSVSTLKIQRTERGDSAVYLCASSLAIDNEQFFGPGTRLTVL.

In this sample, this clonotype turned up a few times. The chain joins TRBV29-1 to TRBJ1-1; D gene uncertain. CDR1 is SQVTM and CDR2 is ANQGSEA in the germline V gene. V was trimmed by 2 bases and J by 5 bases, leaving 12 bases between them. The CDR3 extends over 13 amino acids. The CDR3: CSVEMILTTEAFF. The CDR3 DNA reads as TGCAGCGTTGAAATGATCCTAACTACTGAAGCTTTCTTT.

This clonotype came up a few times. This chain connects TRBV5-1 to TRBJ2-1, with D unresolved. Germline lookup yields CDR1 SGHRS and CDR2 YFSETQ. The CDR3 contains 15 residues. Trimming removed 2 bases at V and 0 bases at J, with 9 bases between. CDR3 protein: CASSFMVGSYNEQFF. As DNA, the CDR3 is TGCGCCAGCAGCTTTATGGTAGGCTCCTACAATGAGCAGTTCTTC.

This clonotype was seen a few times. CDR3 DNA sequence: TGCAGCGTTCGCGGAGAGACAGGGACCATGAACACTGAAGCTTTCTTT. Translated: CSVRGETGTMNTEAFF. V gene TRBV29-1 combines with J gene TRBJ1-1, with 7 bases fitting TRBD1. CDR1 is SQVTM and CDR2 is ANQGSEA in the germline V gene. The CDR3 sequence is 16 residues long. V lost 5 bases to trimming and J lost 0 bases; unmatched junction nucleotides: 12.

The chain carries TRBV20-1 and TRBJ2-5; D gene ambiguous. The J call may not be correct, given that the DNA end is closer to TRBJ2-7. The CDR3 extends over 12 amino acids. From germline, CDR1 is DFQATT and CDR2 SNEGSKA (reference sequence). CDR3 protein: CSAIDNSYEQYF. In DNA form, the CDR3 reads TGCAGTGCTATTGACAACTCCTACGAGCAGTACTTC.

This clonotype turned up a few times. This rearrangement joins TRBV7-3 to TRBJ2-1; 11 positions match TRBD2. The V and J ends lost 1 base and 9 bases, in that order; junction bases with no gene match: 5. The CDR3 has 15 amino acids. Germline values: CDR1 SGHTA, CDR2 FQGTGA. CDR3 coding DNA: TGTGCCAGCAGCTTAAAGACTAGCGGGGTTACTGAGCAGTTCTTC. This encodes CASSLKTSGVTEQFF.

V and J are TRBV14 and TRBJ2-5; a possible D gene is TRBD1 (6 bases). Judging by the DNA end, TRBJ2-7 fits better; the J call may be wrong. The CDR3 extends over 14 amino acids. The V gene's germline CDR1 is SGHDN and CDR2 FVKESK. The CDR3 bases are TGTGCCAGCAGCCAAACAGGTCTAGGGGGCGAGCAGTACTTC. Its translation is CASSQTGLGGEQYF.

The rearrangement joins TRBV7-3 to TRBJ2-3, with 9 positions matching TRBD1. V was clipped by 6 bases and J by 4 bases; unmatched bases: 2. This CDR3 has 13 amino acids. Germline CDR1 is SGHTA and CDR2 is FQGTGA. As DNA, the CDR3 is TGTGCCAGCAGGCGGACAGGGGCAGATACGCAGTATTTT. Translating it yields CASRRTGADTQYF. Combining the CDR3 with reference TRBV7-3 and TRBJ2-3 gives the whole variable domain GAGVSQTPSNKVTEKGKYVELRCDPISGHTALYWYRQSLGQGPEFLIYFQGTGAADDSGLPNDRFFAVRPEGSVSTLKIQRTERGDSAVYLCASRRTGADTQYFGPGTRLTVL.

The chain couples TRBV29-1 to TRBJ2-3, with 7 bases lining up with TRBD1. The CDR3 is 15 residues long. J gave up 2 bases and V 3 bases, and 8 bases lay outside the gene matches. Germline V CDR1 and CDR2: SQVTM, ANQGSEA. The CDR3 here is CSVDVVQGNTDTQYF. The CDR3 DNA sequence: TGCAGCGTTGATGTGGTACAGGGGAACACAGATACGCAGTATTTT.

For the CDR3, the DNA is TGTGCCAGCAGCCGAAGCTACAGGGAAGAGACCCAGTACTTC. This encodes CASSRSYREETQYF. V is TRBV6-5 and J is TRBJ2-5; D might be TRBD1 (6 bases). Trimming took 6 bases from V and 3 from J, leaving 14 bases between them. Germline V gene sequence: CDR1 MNHEY, CDR2 SVGAGI. This CDR3 has 14 residues.

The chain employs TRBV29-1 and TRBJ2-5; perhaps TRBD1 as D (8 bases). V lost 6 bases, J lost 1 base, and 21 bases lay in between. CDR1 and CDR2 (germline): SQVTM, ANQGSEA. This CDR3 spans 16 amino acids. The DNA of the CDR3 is TGCAGCGTGGCCCGACAGGGGAGGGGGCCCCAAGAGACCCAGTACTTC. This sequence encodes CSVARQGRGPQETQYF.

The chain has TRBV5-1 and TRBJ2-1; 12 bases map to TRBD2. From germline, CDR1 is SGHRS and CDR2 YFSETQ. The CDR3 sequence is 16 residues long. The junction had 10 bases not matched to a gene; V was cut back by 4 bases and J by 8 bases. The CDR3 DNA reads TGCGCCAGCAGCCCTGGACTAGCGGGGTCTATGTATGAGCAGTTCTTC. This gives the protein CASSPGLAGSMYEQFF.

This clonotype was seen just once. The CDR3 protein is CASKSGPRDDGYTF. CDR3 bases: TGTGCCAGCAAAAGCGGGCCGCGGGACGATGGCTACACCTTC. The chain carries TRBV12-3 or TRBV12-4 and TRBJ1-2, with D possibly being TRBD1 (5 bases). The CDR3 consists of 14 residues. V was clipped by 7 bases and J by 6 bases, with 18 bases between them.

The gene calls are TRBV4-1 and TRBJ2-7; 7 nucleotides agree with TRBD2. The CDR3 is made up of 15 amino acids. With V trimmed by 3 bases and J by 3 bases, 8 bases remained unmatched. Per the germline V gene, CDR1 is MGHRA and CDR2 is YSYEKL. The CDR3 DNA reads TGCGCCAGCAGCCATCCCGGGACTAACCTCTACGAGCAGTACGTC. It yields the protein CASSHPGTNLYEQYV.

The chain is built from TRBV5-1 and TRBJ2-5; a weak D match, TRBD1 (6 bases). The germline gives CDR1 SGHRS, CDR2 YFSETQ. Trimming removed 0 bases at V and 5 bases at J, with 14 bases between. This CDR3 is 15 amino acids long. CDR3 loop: CASSLATARGETQYF. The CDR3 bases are TGCGCCAGCAGCTTGGCGACAGCAAGGGGGGAGACCCAGTACTTC.

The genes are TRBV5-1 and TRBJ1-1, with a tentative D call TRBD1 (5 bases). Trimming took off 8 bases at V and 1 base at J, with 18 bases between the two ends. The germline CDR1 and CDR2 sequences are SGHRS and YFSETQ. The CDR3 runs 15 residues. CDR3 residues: CARERVGGTNTEAFF. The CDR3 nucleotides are TGCGCCAGGGAGAGGGTTGGTGGGACGAACACTGAAGCTTTCTTT.

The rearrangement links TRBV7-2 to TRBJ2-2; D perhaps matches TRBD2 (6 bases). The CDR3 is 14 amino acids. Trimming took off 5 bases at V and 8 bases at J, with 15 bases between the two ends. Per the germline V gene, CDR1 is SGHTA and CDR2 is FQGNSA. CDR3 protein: CASSPAGWAGELFF. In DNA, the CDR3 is TGTGCCAGCAGCCCGGCGGGGTGGGCTGGGGAGCTGTTTTTT.

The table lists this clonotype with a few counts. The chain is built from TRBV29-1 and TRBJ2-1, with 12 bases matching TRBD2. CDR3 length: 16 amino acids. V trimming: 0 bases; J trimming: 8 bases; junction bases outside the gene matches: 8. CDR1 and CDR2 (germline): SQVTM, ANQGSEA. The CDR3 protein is CSVEEDGLAGIYEQFF. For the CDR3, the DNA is TGCAGCGTTGAAGAAGATGGACTAGCGGGAATCTATGAGCAGTTCTTC.

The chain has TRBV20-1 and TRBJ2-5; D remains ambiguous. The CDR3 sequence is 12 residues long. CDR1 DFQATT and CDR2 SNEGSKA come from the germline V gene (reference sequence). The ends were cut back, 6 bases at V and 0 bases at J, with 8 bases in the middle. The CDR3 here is CSAPRNQETQYF. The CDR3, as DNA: TGCAGTGCCCCCCGGAACCAAGAGACCCAGTACTTC.

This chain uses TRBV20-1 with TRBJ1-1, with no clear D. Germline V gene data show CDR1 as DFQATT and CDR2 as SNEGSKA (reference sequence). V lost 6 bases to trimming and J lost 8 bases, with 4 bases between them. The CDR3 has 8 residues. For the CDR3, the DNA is TGCAGTGCCAGGGAAGCTTTCTTT. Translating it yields CSAREAFF.

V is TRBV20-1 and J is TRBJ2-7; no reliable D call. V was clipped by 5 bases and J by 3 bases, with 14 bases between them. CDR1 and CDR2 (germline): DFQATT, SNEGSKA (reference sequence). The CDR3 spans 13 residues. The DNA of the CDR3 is TGCAGTGCTCTCTCTAATGGTGTCTACGAGCAGTACTTC. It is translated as CSALSNGVYEQYF.

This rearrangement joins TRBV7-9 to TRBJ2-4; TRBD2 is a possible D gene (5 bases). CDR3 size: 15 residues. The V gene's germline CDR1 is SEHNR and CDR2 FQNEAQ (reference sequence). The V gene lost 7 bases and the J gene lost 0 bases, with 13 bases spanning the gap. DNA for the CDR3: TGTGCCAGCACCGAGGAGGCTACAGCCAAAAACATTCAGTACTTC. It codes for CASTEEATAKNIQYF.

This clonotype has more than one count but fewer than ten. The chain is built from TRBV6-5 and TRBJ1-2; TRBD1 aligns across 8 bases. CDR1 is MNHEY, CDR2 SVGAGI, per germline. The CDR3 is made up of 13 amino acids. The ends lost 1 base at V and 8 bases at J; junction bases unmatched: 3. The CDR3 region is CASSYLQGGGYTF. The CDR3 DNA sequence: TGTGCCAGCAGTTACTTACAGGGGGGCGGCTACACCTTC.

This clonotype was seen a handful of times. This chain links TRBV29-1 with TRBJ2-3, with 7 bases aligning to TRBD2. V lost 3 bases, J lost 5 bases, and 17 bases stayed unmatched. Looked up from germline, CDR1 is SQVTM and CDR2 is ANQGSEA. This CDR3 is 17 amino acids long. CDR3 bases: TGCAGCGTTGACGACTTATATGGGGGGGGGTATGAAGATACGCAGTATTTT. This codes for CSVDDLYGGGYEDTQYF.

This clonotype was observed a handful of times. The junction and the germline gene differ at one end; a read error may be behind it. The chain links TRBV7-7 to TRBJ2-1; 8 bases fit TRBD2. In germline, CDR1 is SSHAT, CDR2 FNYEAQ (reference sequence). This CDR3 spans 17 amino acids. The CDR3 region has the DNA TGTGCTAGCAGCTTAAGGACTAGCCGAAGCTCCTACAATGAGCAGTTCTTC. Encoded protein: CASSLRTSRSSYNEQFF.

The CDR3 DNA reads TGTGCCATCAGTGGGACAGGGTACTCCTACGAGCAGTACTTC. It is translated as CAISGTGYSYEQYF. The gene calls are TRBV10-3 and TRBJ2-7, with 8 bases matching TRBD1. Germline trimming cut 4 bases from V and 0 bases from J; bases unmatched to any gene: 2. This CDR3 region has 14 residues. CDR1 is ENHRY and CDR2 is SYGVKD in the germline V gene.

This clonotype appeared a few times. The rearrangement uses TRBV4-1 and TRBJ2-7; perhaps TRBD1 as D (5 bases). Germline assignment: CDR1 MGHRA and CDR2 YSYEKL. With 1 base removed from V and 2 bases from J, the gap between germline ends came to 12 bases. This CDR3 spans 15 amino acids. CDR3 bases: TGCGCCAGCAGCCAAGGGCTGCAGGGAACCTACGAGCAGTACTTC. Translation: CASSQGLQGTYEQYF.

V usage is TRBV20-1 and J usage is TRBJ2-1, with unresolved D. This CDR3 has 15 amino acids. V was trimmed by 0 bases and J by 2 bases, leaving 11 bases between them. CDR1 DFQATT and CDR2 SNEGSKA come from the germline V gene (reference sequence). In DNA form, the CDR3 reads TGCAGTGCTAGAGATAGAAGGGCCCCCTACAATGAGCAGTTCTTC. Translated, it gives CSARDRRAPYNEQFF.